These 11 T cell receptor beta chains were all obtained from the same sample, sequenced in a study of control samples from healthy donors and cancer patients. TCRdb keeps only in-frame clones here, not all; method: immunoSEQ multiplex PCR. The sample includes approximately 86,000 clones, more than 85% seen only once; the top ten take around 1.5%. The sample was blood. The origin of the receptors is a woman in her 30s in good health.

This chain uses TRBV28 with TRBJ1-6; the match to TRBD1 covers 7 bases. The trim removed 5 bases at V and 7 bases at J, leaving 11 bases unmatched. Per the germline V gene, CDR1 is MDHEN and CDR2 is SYDVKM. The CDR3 is 16 residues long. For the CDR3, the DNA is TGTGCCAGCAGTGCCCCCCCTGGCAGGGGGAATTCACCCCTCCACTTT. It translates to CASSAPPGRGNSPLHF. Full variable domain (rest looked up from reference TRBV28 and TRBJ1-6): DVKVTQSSRYLVKRTGEKVFLECVQDMDHENMFWYRQDPGLGLRLIYFSYDVKMKEKGDIPEGYSVSREKKERFSLILESASTNQTSMYLCASSAPPGRGNSPLHFGNGTRLTVT.

The CDR3 protein is CASSPQGAGGNTIYF. CDR3 DNA sequence: TGTGCCAGCAGCCCTCAGGGGGCGGGGGGAAACACCATATATTTT. The chain joins TRBV5-6 to TRBJ1-3, with TRBD1 matching 8 bases. CDR1 is SGHDT and CDR2 is YYEEEE in the germline V gene. The junction had 7 bases not matched to a gene; V was cut back by 4 bases and J by 4 bases. This CDR3 contains 15 residues. The entire variable domain, with the rest obtained from reference TRBV5-6 and TRBJ1-3, is as follows: DAGVTQSPTHLIKTRGQQVTLRCSPKSGHDTVSWYQQALGQGPQFIFQYYEEEERQRGNFPDRFSGHQFPNYSSELNVNALLLGDSALYLCASSPQGAGGNTIYFGEGSWLTVV.

This clone came up a few times. J is TRBJ2-7 and V is TRBV5-6; D gene unclear. Trimming shortened V by 3 bases and J by 0 bases, and 1 base separated the two germline ends. CDR3 length: 11 residues. Germline CDR1 and CDR2: SGHDT and YYEEEE. The DNA of the CDR3 is TGTGCCAGCAGCTCCTCCTACGAGCAGTACTTC. Its translation is CASSSSYEQYF. The full variable domain, with the rest looked up from reference TRBV5-6 and TRBJ2-7, is DAGVTQSPTHLIKTRGQQVTLRCSPKSGHDTVSWYQQALGQGPQFIFQYYEEEERQRGNFPDRFSGHQFPNYSSELNVNALLLGDSALYLCASSSSYEQYFGPGTRLTVT.

A few counts support this clone. The rearrangement uses TRBV18 and TRBJ2-1; no clear D gene. Germline-derived CDR1 and CDR2 are KGHSH and LQKENI. Trimming left V 5 bases short and J 5 bases short, with 4 bases between. The CDR3 runs 11 residues. The chain's CDR3 is CASSSNNEQFF. CDR3 bases: TGTGCCAGCTCATCGAACAATGAGCAGTTCTTC.

This clone was picked up one time. The V and J genes are TRBV19 and TRBJ1-5; D perhaps matches TRBD1 (6 bases). The CDR3 covers 14 residues. The germline V gene has CDR1 LNHDA and CDR2 SQIVND (reference sequence). Trimming pared 9 bases from V and 2 bases from J, leaving 14 bases between. CDR3 sequence: CASTRGGGNQPQHF. As DNA, the CDR3 is TGTGCCAGCACACGAGGGGGTGGCAATCAGCCCCAGCATTTT.

The V call is TRBV3-1 (or the pseudogene TRBV3-2), the J call TRBJ1-1, with D uncertain. The CDR3 extends over 13 amino acids. V lost 4 bases, J lost 0 bases, and 6 bases lay in between. Germline CDR1 is LGHDT and CDR2 is YNNKEL (reference sequence). The DNA for the CDR3 is TGTGCCAGCAGCCGCGACCTGAACACTGAAGCTTTCTTT. Translating gives CASSRDLNTEAFF.

The chain couples TRBV29-1 to TRBJ2-6, with D perhaps given as TRBD1 or TRBD2 (7 bases each). This CDR3 spans 18 amino acids. Per germline, CDR1 SQVTM and CDR2 ANQGSEA. With 4 bases removed from V and 4 bases from J, the gap between germline ends came to 23 bases. Here the CDR3 DNA reads TGCAGCGTTGGACAGGGCGAGACTAGCTCGTTCGGGGCCAACGTCCTGACTTTC. It codes for CSVGQGETSSFGANVLTF.

The genes are TRBV5-1 and TRBJ2-7; a weak D match, TRBD2 (5 bases). Trimming left V 4 bases short and J 1 base short, with 9 bases between. This CDR3 has 13 residues. Germline V lookup: CDR1 SGHRS, CDR2 YFSETQ. Here the CDR3 reads CASSPRDSYEQYF. CDR3 coding DNA: TGCGCCAGCAGCCCCCGGGATTCCTACGAGCAGTACTTC.

The V call is TRBV28, the J call TRBJ2-3; D gene uncertain. CDR1 is MDHEN and CDR2 is SYDVKM in the germline V gene. The CDR3 totals 16 residues. V was pared by 6 bases and J by 0 bases, with 16 bases between. CDR3 residues: CASRDQGRPSTDTQYF. The DNA of the CDR3 is TGTGCCAGCAGAGACCAAGGCAGACCTAGCACAGATACGCAGTATTTT.

There are a few counts of this clone. The chain uses TRBV6-4 and TRBJ2-3, with 10 bases identical to TRBD2. CDR3 size: 15 residues. Trimming cost V 5 bases and J 4 bases; bases outside gene matches: 6. Germline V lookup: CDR1 MRHNA, CDR2 SNTAGT. Written as DNA, the CDR3 is TGTGCCAGCAGTCCAGCGGGGGGGAGTTCAGATACGCAGTATTTT. Translating it yields CASSPAGGSSDTQYF.

This chain connects TRBV7-3 to TRBJ2-3; D is possibly TRBD1 (6 bases). CDR3 size: 17 residues. Deletions cut 1 base from V and 0 bases from J, with 14 bases between. Germline V CDR1 and CDR2: SGHTA, FQGTGA. CDR3 DNA sequence: TGTGCCAGCAGCTTAAAGCCCACAGGGTTTAGCACAGATACGCAGTATTTT. It is translated as CASSLKPTGFSTDTQYF.